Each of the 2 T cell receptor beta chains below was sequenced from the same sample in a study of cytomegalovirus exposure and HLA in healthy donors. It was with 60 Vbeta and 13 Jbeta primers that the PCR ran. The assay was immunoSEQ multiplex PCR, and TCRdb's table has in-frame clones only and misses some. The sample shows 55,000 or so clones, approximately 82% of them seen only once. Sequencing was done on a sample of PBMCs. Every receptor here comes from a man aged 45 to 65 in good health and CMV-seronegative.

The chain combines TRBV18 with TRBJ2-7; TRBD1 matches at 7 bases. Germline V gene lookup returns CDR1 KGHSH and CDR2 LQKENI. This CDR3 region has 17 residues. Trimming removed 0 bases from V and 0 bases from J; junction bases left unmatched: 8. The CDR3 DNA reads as TGTGCCAGCTCACCACCGGTAACGGGACAGTTCTCCTACGAGCAGTACTTC. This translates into CASSPPVTGQFSYEQYF.

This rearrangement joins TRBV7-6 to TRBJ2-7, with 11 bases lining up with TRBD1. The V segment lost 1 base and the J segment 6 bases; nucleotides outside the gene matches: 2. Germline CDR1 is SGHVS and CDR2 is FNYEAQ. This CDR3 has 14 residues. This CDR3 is CASSLGTGGGEQYF. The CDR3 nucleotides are TGTGCCAGCAGCTTAGGGACAGGGGGCGGCGAGCAGTACTTC.